This T cell receptor (beta chain) emerged from a study of beta chain features in type 1 diabetes. Overall study results and limits: VDJ junctions from patients with type 1 diabetes contained fewer insertions and more deletions.

In regard to this clone: Its target is unknown.

Expressed TCRB transcripts were sequenced after all isolated RNA was converted to cDNA. Using immunoSEQ multiplex PCR, the repertoire was profiled, and TCRdb retains in-frame clones only, with some absent. The data hold some 44,000 clones, with approximately 56% observed a single time. The V and J ends lost 4 bases and 0 bases, in that order; junction bases with no gene match: 5. CDR3 size: 17 residues. Germline CDR1 reads SGHNT; CDR2 reads YENEEA. The chain combines TRBV11-3 with TRBJ2-3; 12 positions agree with TRBD2. Source material: Tregs from blood. The receptor was derived from a woman in her late teens or twenties in good health. The chain's CDR3 is CASSSGLAGTSTDTQYF. The CDR3 bases are TGTGCCAGCAGCTCCGGACTAGCGGGAACTAGCACAGATACGCAGTATTTT.